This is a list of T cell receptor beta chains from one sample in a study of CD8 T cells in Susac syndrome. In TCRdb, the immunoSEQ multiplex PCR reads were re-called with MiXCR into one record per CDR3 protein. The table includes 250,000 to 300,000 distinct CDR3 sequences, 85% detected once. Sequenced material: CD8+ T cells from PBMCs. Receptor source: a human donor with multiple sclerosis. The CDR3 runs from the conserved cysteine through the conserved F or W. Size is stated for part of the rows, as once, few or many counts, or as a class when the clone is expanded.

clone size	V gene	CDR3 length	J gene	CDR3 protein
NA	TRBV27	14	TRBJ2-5	CAGRGLAAQETQYF
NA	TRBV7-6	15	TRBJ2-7	CASSAAGTGSYEQYF
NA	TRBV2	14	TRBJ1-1	CASRFGQANTEAFF
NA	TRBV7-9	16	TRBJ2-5	CASSPMGGSSQETQYF
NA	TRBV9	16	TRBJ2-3	CASSVGVRSSTDTQYF
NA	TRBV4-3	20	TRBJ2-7	CASSQERPGEGQRSSYEQYF
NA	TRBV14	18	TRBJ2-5	CASSQDKRTSGYLETQYF
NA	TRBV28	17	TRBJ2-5	CASNEGGRAVSQETQYF
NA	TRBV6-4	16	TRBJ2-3	CASCGLAGVGGGTQYF
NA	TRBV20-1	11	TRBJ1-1	CSALQDTEAFF
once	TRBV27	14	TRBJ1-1	CASSPRTGRPEAFF
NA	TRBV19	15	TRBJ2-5	CASSSRDSFLETQYF
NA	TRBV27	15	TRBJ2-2	CASSSLAGALGELFF
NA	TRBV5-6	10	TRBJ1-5	CASSHPPQHF
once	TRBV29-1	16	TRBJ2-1	CSVVGTGQGFLSEQFF
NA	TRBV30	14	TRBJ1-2	CAFVGSWGKYGYTF
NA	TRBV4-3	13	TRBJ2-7	CASSQESGVEQYF
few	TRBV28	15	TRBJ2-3	CASNSLADSTDTQYF
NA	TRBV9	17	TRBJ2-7	CASSPVAPFAGRYEQYF
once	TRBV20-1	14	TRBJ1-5	CSARVIREGWPQHF
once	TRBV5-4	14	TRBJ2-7	CASSGRTGEPRLYF
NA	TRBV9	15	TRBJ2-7	CASSVDAGARTEQYF
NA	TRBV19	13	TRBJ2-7	CASGDGLTYEQYF
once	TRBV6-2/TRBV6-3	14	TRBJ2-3	CASSLEQDTDTQYF
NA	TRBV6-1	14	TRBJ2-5	CASSSLGVGETQYF
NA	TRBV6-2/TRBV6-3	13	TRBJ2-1	CASRLAGGDEQFF
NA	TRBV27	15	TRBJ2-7	CASSLSPGQGNEQYF
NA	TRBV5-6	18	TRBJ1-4	CASSSSLTGTPSNEKLFF
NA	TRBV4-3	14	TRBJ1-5	CASSHRGGDQPQHF
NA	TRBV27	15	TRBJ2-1	CASSFLDSFYNEQFF
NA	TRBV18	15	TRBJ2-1	CASSRPDSLGDEQFF
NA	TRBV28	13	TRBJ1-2	CASSLDRGYGYTF
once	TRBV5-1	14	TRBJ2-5	CASSWRGEGETQYF
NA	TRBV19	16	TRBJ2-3	CASSRSRDRGTDTQYF
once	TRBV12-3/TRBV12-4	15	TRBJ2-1	CASSLGQYQYNEQFF
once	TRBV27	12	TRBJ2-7	CASSKGPYEQYF
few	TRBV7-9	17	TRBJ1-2	CASSAHPGGRVIYGYTF
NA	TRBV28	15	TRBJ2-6	CASVLSGSGANVLTF
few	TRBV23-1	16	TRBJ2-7	CASSQSPTKRGYEQYF
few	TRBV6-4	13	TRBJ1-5	CASSDGRNQPQHF
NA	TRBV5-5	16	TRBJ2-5	CASSSPHSGRMETQYF
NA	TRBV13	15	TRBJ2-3	CASSFFRLVADTQYF
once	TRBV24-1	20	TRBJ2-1	CATSEILAGGRLPSYNEQFF
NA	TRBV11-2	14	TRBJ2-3	CAGFREDATDTQYF
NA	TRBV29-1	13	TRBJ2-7	CSVESDSSYEQYF
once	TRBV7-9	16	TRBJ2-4	CASRSSGDLAKNIQYF
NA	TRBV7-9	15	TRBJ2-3	CASSLTGGSTDTQYF
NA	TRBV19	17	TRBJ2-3	CASGSIPGIPWLDTQYF
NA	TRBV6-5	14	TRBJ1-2	CASSYGPSFYGYTF
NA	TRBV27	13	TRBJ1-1	CASSFPGSGEAFF
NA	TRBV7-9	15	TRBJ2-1	CASSLARQGLDEQFF
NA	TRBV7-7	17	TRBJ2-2	CASSPIQGAPGTGELFF
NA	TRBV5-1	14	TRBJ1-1	CASSTGVGHTEAFF
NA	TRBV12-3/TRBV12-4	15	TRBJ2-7	CASSPPAGGAHEQYF
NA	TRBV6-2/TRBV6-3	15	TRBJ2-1	CASSPTVVIYNEQFF
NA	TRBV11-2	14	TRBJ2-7	CASSLVQSSYEQYF
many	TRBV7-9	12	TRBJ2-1	CASSLGYNEQFF